This T cell receptor (beta chain) was obtained from a study of OX40 agonist ivuxolimab in advanced cancers. The study, taken as a whole, reports: Circulating CD4+ and CD8+ T cells showed clonal expansion by week 6 at 0.1 to 3.0 mg/kg.

The repertoire was sequenced with immunoSEQ multiplex PCR; TCRdb's copy has only in-frame clones and lacks some. The sample consists of 20,000 to 25,000 clones, roughly nine tenths of them appearing once. Remarks on this clone: Its target is unknown.

The CDR3 contains 19 residues. Germline-derived CDR1 and CDR2 are SQVTM and ANQGSEA. Trimming took 3 bases from V and 2 from J, leaving 28 bases between them. The TCR sequence derives from an adult with an advanced solid tumor such as melanoma, head and neck, liver or kidney cancer. The chain employs TRBV29-1 and TRBJ2-5; D is unclear. This sample comprised CD4+ or CD8+ T cells sorted from blood, obtained in a trial of the OX40 agonist ivuxolimab. The CDR3 coding sequence is TGCAGCGTTGATGCCGGCCGAGGAAAGAAACTCGACCTTCAAGAGACCCAGTACTTC. Translated, it gives CSVDAGRGKKLDLQETQYF. The whole variable domain, remainder taken from reference TRBV29-1 and TRBJ2-5, is SAVISQKPSRDICQRGTSLTIQCQVDSQVTMMFWYRQQPGQSLTLIATANQGSEATYESGFVIDKFPISRPNLTFSTLTVSNMSPEDSSIYLCSVDAGRGKKLDLQETQYFGPGTRLLVL.